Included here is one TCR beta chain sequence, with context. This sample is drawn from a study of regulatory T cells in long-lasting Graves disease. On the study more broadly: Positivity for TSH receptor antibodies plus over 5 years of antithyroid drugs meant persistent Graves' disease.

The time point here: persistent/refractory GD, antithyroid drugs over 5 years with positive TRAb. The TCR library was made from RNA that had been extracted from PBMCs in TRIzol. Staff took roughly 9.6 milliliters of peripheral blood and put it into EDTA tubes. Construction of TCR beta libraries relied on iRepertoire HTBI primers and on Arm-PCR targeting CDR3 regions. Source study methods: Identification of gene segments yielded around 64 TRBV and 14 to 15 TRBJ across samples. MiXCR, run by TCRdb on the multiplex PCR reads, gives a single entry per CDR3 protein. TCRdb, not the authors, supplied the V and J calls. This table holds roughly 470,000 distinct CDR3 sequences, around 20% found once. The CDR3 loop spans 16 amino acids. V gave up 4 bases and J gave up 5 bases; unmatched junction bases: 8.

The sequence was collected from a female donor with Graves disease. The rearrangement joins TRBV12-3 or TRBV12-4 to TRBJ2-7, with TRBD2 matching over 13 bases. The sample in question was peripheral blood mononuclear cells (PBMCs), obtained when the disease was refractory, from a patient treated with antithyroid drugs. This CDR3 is CASSSWTSGSRDEQYF. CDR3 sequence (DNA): TGTGCCAGCAGTTCCTGGACTAGCGGGAGCCGCGACGAGCAGTACTTC.